The clone carrying this TCR beta chain was seen repeatedly, ten times or more. The antigen remains undetermined. The data were obtained in a study of Graves' ophthalmopathy and Graves' hyperthyroidism. The study's findings and limits: The blood repertoire also included most expanded thyroid clonotypes above 0.001 frequency.

As diagnostic evidence, clinical symptoms, serum thyroxine, TRAb, thyroid ultrasound and orbital computed tomography were relied upon. CDR3 size: 14 residues. The trim removed 6 bases at V and 0 bases at J, leaving 6 bases unmatched. The germline CDR1 and CDR2 sequences are SGHTS and YDEGEE. RNA served as the template for amplifying TCR beta CDR3 regions. HTBI primers were used in a first-round RT-PCR, which preceded a second-round multiplex PCR. TCRdb recomputed calls from the multiplex PCR reads with MiXCR, one row per CDR3 protein. The sample shows about 1.2 million distinct CDR3 sequences, about 38% of them seen only once.

This receptor was obtained from an adult man with Graves' hyperthyroidism. This rearrangement joins TRBV5-8 to TRBJ2-7; 7 positions agree with TRBD1. The sample was peripheral blood or thyroid tissue (not recorded which). CDR3 coding DNA: TGTGCCAGCAATAAAGACAGGGTCTCCTACGAGCAGTACTTC. This gives the protein CASNKDRVSYEQYF.